A single sample gave rise to the 15 T cell receptor beta chains below, sequenced in a study of blood T cells in healthy people across ages. The authors ran a second PCR of about 7 to 11 cycles using a sample-barcoded 5' primer and a J-beta primer mix. TCRdb re-called the 5' RACE reads through MiXCR, storing one row per CDR3 protein. The sample consists of nearly 800,000 distinct CDR3 sequences, around a quarter of them appearing once. These data were also filed under a second study, of T cells of mothers and their children.

Sequenced: blood. The receptor source for this set is a boy younger than 18 in good health.

The rearrangement links TRBV7-2 to TRBJ1-1; D is possibly TRBD1 (5 bases). V lost 5 bases, J lost 3 bases, and 13 bases lay in between. This CDR3 has 14 amino acids. Germline V gene lookup returns CDR1 SGHTA and CDR2 FQGNSA. The CDR3 coding sequence is TGTGCCAGCAGCGCCGAGGGAGGGGACACTGAAGCTTTCTTT. Protein sequence: CASSAEGGDTEAFF.

V is TRBV7-8 and J is TRBJ2-7; D is perhaps TRBD1 (5 bases). Deletions cut 5 bases from V and 2 bases from J, with 22 bases between. The V gene's germline CDR1 is SGHVS and CDR2 FQNEAQ. The CDR3 loop spans 17 amino acids. The CDR3 loop reads CASSPTTRTPGTYEQYF. The CDR3 nucleotides are TGTGCCAGCAGCCCCACTACCAGGACCCCAGGGACCTACGAGCAGTACTTC. The full variable domain, with the rest looked up from reference TRBV7-8 and TRBJ2-7, is GAGVSQSPRYKVAKRGQDVALRCDPISGHVSLFWYQQALGQGPEFLTYFQNEAQLDKSGLPSDRFFAERPEGSVSTLKIQRTQQEDSAVYLCASSPTTRTPGTYEQYFGPGTRLTVT.

This clonotype was seen more than once but under ten times. The gene calls are TRBV28 and TRBJ2-4; D might be TRBD2 (6 bases). Germline V gene data show CDR1 as MDHEN and CDR2 as SYDVKM. CDR3 length: 17 residues. V lost 3 bases and J 1 base, leaving 16 bases between the germline ends. CDR3 protein: CASSLGTLSVAKNIQYF. CDR3 nucleotide sequence: TGTGCCAGCAGTTTGGGGACTTTGAGCGTGGCCAAAAACATTCAGTACTTC.

V and J are TRBV28 and TRBJ2-5; possibly TRBD2 for D (6 bases). Germline V gene data show CDR1 as MDHEN and CDR2 as SYDVKM. The CDR3 length is 14 residues. Trimming left V 7 bases short and J 5 bases short, with 17 bases between. The CDR3 DNA is TGTGCCAGCACTCCCTTTGGAGGGACGGAGACCCAGTACTTC. Its protein is CASTPFGGTETQYF.

The chain's CDR3 is CSAELAGHYEQYF. The CDR3 DNA reads as TGCAGTGCGGAACTAGCGGGGCACTACGAGCAGTACTTC. This chain uses TRBV20-1 with TRBJ2-1, with TRBD2 matching 10 bases. The end of the DNA fits TRBJ2-7 better, so the J call may be wrong. The CDR3 spans 13 residues. Germline lookup yields CDR1 DFQATT and CDR2 SNEGSKA (reference sequence).

This chain links TRBV10-3 with TRBJ1-5; D is undetermined. Germline values: CDR1 ENHRY, CDR2 SYGVKD. CDR3 size: 15 residues. V was shortened by 0 bases and J by 5 bases, with 11 bases between the two germline ends. The CDR3 DNA follows: TGTGCCATCAGTGAGTCGTTTTCGGCCGATCAGCCCCAGCATTTT. It codes for CAISESFSADQPQHF.

This clonotype was detected only a few times. The chain employs TRBV5-1 and TRBJ2-7; no reliable D call. CDR1 and CDR2 (germline): SGHRS, YFSETQ. Between the trimmed V and J ends, which lost 4 bases and 0 bases, there was a span of 8 bases. This CDR3 is 13 amino acids long. This CDR3 reads CASSLYLSYEQYF. Written as DNA, the CDR3 is TGCGCCAGCAGCCTTTATCTCTCCTACGAGCAGTACTTC. Drawing the rest from reference TRBV5-1 and TRBJ2-7, the complete variable domain is KAGVTQTPRYLIKTRGQQVTLSCSPISGHRSVSWYQQTPGQGLQFLFEYFSETQRNKGNFPGRFSGRQFSNSRSEMNVSTLELGDSALYLCASSLYLSYEQYFGPGTRLTVT.

As concerns this clonotype: One junction end disagrees with the germline gene, perhaps due to a read error. V is TRBV27 and J is TRBJ1-2, with unresolved D. The CDR3 is 14 residues long. In germline, CDR1 is MNHEY, CDR2 SMNVEV (reference sequence). The CDR3: CASSLVGANYGYIF. The CDR3, as DNA: TGTGCCAGCAGTTTAGTTGGAGCTAACTATGGCTACATCTTC.

This clonotype was seen more than once but under ten times. The chain links TRBV2 to TRBJ2-2, with 7 bases fitting TRBD2. J gave up 4 bases and V 6 bases, and 8 bases lay outside the gene matches. Germline CDR1 is SNHLY and CDR2 is FYNNEI. The CDR3 contains 15 residues. For the CDR3, the DNA is TGTGCCAGCAGCGGGTCGGGAGGAAGCACCGGGGAGCTGTTTTTT. This sequence encodes CASSGSGGSTGELFF.

The chain couples TRBV4-3 to TRBJ1-3, with TRBD1 matching over 8 bases. The CDR3 is made up of 15 amino acids. The germline gives CDR1 LGHNA, CDR2 YSLEER. With 1 base clipped from V and 7 bases from J, the junction kept 6 bases outside the gene matches. The CDR3 nucleotides read TGCGCCAGCAGCCAAGGGACAGGGTCTGAGAACACCATATATTTT. Translating gives CASSQGTGSENTIYF.

This clonotype was detected ten times or more. The chain employs TRBV7-3 and TRBJ1-1; 8 bases are shared with TRBD1. V trimming: 5 bases; J trimming: 4 bases; junction bases outside the gene matches: 6. CDR1 is SGHTA and CDR2 is FQGTGA in the germline V gene. This CDR3 comprises 14 residues. DNA for the CDR3: TGTGCCAGCAGCCCCGACAGGGGAAGCACTGAAGCTTTCTTT. Its protein product is CASSPDRGSTEAFF.

This clonotype was observed a few times. This chain connects TRBV7-2 to TRBJ2-2; the D is unclear. Germline V gene sequence: CDR1 SGHTA, CDR2 FQGNSA. V was pared by 0 bases and J by 6 bases, with 14 bases between. This CDR3 contains 16 residues. CDR3 in amino acids: CASSLASWPAAGELFF. CDR3 DNA sequence: TGTGCCAGCAGCTTAGCGTCGTGGCCAGCCGCCGGGGAGCTGTTTTTT.

This clonotype has only a few counts. The rearrangement uses TRBV28 and TRBJ1-1, with a tentative D call TRBD1 (5 bases). This CDR3 has 16 amino acids. Germline loops: CDR1 MDHEN, CDR2 SYDVKM. With 6 bases removed from V and 0 bases from J, the gap between germline ends came to 17 bases. CDR3 loop: CASRSPPGPMNTEAFF. The CDR3 DNA reads TGTGCCAGCAGGTCCCCGCCGGGGCCCATGAACACTGAAGCTTTCTTT.

The chain recombines TRBV6-5 with TRBJ1-4; no definite D call. This CDR3 comprises 13 residues. Per the germline V gene, CDR1 is MNHEY and CDR2 is SVGAGI. Trimming took 6 bases from V and 6 from J, leaving 11 bases between them. Here the CDR3 DNA reads TGTGCCAGCAGAAGAGACGGGTATGAAAAACTGTTTTTT. This codes for CASRRDGYEKLFF.

This clonotype was seen a handful of times. The rearrangement links TRBV29-1 to TRBJ2-7, with 10 bases that match TRBD1. V was pared by 4 bases and J by 3 bases, with 3 bases of the junction left unmatched. Germline V gene lookup returns CDR1 SQVTM and CDR2 ANQGSEA. This CDR3 is built from 13 residues. Here the CDR3 DNA reads TGCAGCGTTGGGGACAGGGGCATCTACGAGCAGTACTTC. Translating gives CSVGDRGIYEQYF.